This section outlines one TCR beta chain sequence together with its context. The antigen remains undetermined. This sample is drawn from a study of Ad26.COV2.S vaccination and SARS-CoV-2 variants. General study findings and limits: Spike-specific TCR breadth ran higher among vaccine recipients than placebo recipients. Breadth and depth estimates from TCRs may understate total T cell responses.

Germline V gives CDR1 MDHEN, CDR2 SYDVKM. The CDR3 contains 13 residues. Trimming removed 3 bases at V and 2 bases at J, with 8 bases between. TCRdb keeps only in-frame clones here, not all; method: immunoSEQ multiplex PCR. The table includes some 400,000 clones, 70% to 90% detected once. The sample's treatment: around 19 received Ad26.COV2.S at low or high dose, single or two shots; about 5 received placebo; per-sample allocation not given. The samples date from day 63 after the first vaccine or placebo injection. An Ad26 vector expressing Wuhan-strain SARS-CoV-2 spike constituted the vaccine. Sequences were derived from peripheral blood, sampled in a trial of Ad26.COV2.S vaccine versus placebo. The receptor's source is a person between 18 and 65 years old who received the Ad26.COV2.S COVID-19 vaccine or a placebo. The J gene is TRBJ2-7, the V gene TRBV28; D not resolved. CDR3 DNA: TGTGCCAGCAGTTTTGGCGGAACCTACGAGCAGTACTTC. It yields the protein CASSFGGTYEQYF.